This TCR beta chain was identified during a study of T cell repertoires in cytomegalovirus infection. For the study at large: Matching HLA type, along with CMV infection, was indicated by public TCR beta signatures.

Study results and caveats: Summed frequency of shared TCR beta families picked out CMV carriers who also had the relevant HLA. It was HLA-C-restricted CMV-specific TCR beta clonotypes that dominated the response ex vivo.

CDR1 and CDR2 (germline): MNHEY, SMNVEV (reference sequence). V lost 5 bases to trimming and J lost 4 bases; unmatched junction nucleotides: 7. The CDR3 covers 15 residues. TCRdb processed the reads anew with MiXCR; each CDR3 protein has one entry. The sample includes some 680,000 distinct CDR3 sequences, approximately 34% of them seen just once. Comments on this clonotype: As yet, its antigen is unknown.

The clonotype originates from a human donor in good health (CMV status not recorded). Some clones in this sample may be carry-over from other donors' samples. V usage is TRBV27 and J usage is TRBJ1-5; 8 bases are a match to TRBD1. The specimen was PBMCs. CDR3 bases: TGTGCCAGCAGTCCAAATACAGGGGGAAATCAGCCCCAGCATTTT. Its translation is CASSPNTGGNQPQHF.